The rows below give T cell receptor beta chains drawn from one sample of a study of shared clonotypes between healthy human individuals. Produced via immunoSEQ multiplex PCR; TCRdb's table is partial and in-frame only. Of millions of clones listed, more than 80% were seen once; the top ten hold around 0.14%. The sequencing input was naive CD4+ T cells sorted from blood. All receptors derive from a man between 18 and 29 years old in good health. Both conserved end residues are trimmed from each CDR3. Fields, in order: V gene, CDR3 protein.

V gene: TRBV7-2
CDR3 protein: ASSLGPNRGVTEAF

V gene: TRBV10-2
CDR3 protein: ASSESPSGRASAVEQY

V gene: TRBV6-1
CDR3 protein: ASSETRLNTEAF

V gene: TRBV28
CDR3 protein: ASSRRDRGFTGELF

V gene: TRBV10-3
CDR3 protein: AISDGDRGDEQY

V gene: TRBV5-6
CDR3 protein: ASSRRDFSGNTIY

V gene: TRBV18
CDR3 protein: ASSKGQWADEQY

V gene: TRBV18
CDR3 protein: ASSPGTGPAEAF

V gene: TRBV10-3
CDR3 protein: AISEGGQLFNYGYT

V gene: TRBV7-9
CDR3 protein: ASSLGGWQANSPLH

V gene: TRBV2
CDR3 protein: ASREQGYEQY

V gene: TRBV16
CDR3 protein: ASSQSQETQY

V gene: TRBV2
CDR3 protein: ASSEKASGYTDTQY

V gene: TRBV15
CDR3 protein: ATSRQGSGNTIY

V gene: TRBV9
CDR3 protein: ASSVAGQGGSEQY

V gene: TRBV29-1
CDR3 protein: SVLRLTGDLAKNIQY

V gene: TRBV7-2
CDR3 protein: ASSLGAGGLIEQF

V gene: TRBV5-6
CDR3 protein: ASSLLLGVATEAF

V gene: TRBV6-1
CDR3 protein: ASSGAPGAGSGANVLT

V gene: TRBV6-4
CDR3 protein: ASSDRSDTNYGYT

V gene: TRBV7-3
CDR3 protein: ASSLGTGGQETQY

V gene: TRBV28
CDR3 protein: ASSLPGGNTGELF

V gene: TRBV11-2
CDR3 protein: ASSSHGLTYEQY

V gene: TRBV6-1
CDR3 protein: ASSPTGRDGYT

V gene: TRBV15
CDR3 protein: ATSRDRQPQH

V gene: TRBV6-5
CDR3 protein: ASSRGLQETQY

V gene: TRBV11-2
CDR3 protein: ASSFLFQGTYEQY

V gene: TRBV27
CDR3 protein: ASSTWDGGTEAF

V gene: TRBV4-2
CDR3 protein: ASSQDLDRGRYEQY

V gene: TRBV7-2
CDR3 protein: ASSLVTGAEGYT

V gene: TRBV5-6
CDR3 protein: ASTLGVSGANVLT

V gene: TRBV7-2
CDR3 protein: ASSRQGQSSYNEQF

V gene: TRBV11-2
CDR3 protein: ASSLGLAGETQY

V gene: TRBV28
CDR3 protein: ASSQNRGRTNTQY

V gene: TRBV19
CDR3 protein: ASSIPRTGGNTIY

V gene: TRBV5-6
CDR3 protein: ASSSLASKVFSGNTIY

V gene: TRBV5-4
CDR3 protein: ASSTGGQSPYGYT

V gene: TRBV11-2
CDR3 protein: ASSEQGAGEGQY

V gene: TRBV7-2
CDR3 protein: ASSTLAQLIYNEQF

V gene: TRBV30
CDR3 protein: AWSGPGYGYT

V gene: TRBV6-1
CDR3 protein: ASSSRTGGYEQY

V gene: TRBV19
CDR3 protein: ASSTGGNSNQPQH

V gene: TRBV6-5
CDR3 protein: ASTTIAGGGEAF

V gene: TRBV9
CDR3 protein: ASSVGASFSYEQY

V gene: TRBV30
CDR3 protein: AWSSSGTYYEQY

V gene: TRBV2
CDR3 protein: ASGQGPGTGELF

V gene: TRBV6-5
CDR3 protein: ASSDRAGEQF

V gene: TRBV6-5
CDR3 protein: ASSYSVLQYTEAF

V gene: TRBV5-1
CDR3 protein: ASSSAGLAGVEQF